The source of this T cell receptor beta chain is a study of CD8+CD57+ T cells in acquired aplastic anemia. Study details: An average of approximately 3.2 ug of DNA was obtained from sorted CD4+ and CD8+ cells.

The CDR3 loop spans 18 amino acids. Trimming removed 3 bases from V and 6 bases from J, with 27 bases in between. This clonotype was found many times. Its antigen is undetermined. TCR beta VDJ and CDR3 were profiled, and genomic DNA was the template. TCRdb re-called the reads with MiXCR, one entry per CDR3 protein. The sample has some 280,000 distinct CDR3 sequences, 50% to 70% seen once. Study results and caveats: For CD8+ Simpson's diversity, patients and controls showed no significant difference. The number of CD8+ CDR3 sequences shared by patients and controls was fewer than 35.

Specimen: sorted CD4+, CD8+, or CD8+CD57+ T cells (not recorded which) from PBMCs. The chain uses TRBV12-3 or TRBV12-4 and TRBJ2-7; D is perhaps TRBD2 (7 bases). This clonotype was obtained from a human donor with severe aplastic anemia or a healthy control (not recorded which). CDR3 amino acids: CASSFKGIMRGGGREQYF. CDR3 nucleotide sequence: TGTGCCAGCAGTTTTAAGGGGATCATGAGGGGGGGGGGACGCGAGCAGTACTTC.